Listed below are T cell receptor beta chains from one sample, sequenced in a study of cytomegalovirus exposure and HLA in healthy donors. Using immunoSEQ multiplex PCR, the repertoire was profiled, and TCRdb retains in-frame clones only, with some absent. The table has approximately 53,000 clones, 60% to 75% seen once. Sequenced sample: PBMCs. The receptors shown here come from a woman between 50 and 59 years old in good health and CMV-seronegative. Both conserved end residues are part of each CDR3.

j_call cdr3_length v_call cdr3_aa
TRBJ1-2 15 TRBV9 CASSVTSGQNYGYTF
TRBJ1-2 16 TRBV4-2 CASSQGGQLANYGYTF
TRBJ2-1 12 TRBV7-9 CASSLADLEQFF
TRBJ2-3 19 TRBV19 CASSIEQSGHNPFTDTQYF
TRBJ2-7 14 TRBV9 CASSVQGAGYEQYF
TRBJ2-3 16 TRBV28 CASSSPTSGRMDTQYF
TRBJ2-5 17 TRBV2 CASSESSGGGFQETQYF
TRBJ1-6 15 TRBV9 CASSVGAGGNSPLHF
TRBJ2-2 13 TRBV10-1 CASSESLYGELFF
TRBJ2-7 13 TRBV28 CASSLTGYYEQYF
TRBJ2-1 15 TRBV7-6 CASSVSSGGYNEQFF
TRBJ1-5 13 TRBV30 CAWSQGGNQPQHF
TRBJ2-4 15 TRBV10-3 CAISPGGSAKNIQYF
TRBJ2-2 15 TRBV4-3 CASSQATGGAGELFF
TRBJ2-2 15 TRBV7-2 CASSSSVIVAGELFF
TRBJ2-1 15 TRBV7-9 CASSGGTGGRDEQFF
TRBJ2-7 13 TRBV18 CASSPGAGYEQYF
TRBJ2-3 14 TRBV7-2 CASSLVGYTDTQYF